This entry concerns a single T cell receptor beta chain. Its antigen is not identified. TCRdb's table, derived via immunoSEQ multiplex PCR, lists solely in-frame clones and lacks some. The sample includes 60,000 to 90,000 clones, 84% of them seen just once. The data were taken from a study of OX40 agonist ivuxolimab in advanced cancers. Study at large: Males comprised about 84% of the group, whose mean age was roughly 60 years (range about 23 to 80). Three patients, one with hepatocellular carcinoma and two with cutaneous melanoma, achieved partial responses.

With 3 bases removed from V and 2 bases from J, the gap between germline ends came to 7 bases. This CDR3 has 13 amino acids. CDR1 and CDR2 from the germline V gene are SGHVS and FNYEAQ. Study outcomes and limitations: CD4+ and CD8+ blood T cells expanded clonally by week 6 at 0.1 to 3.0 mg/kg.

Source: CD4+ or CD8+ T cells sorted from blood, taken in a trial of the OX40 agonist ivuxolimab. The chain links TRBV7-6 to TRBJ1-1, with D possibly being TRBD1 (5 bases). This TCR was recovered from an adult with an advanced solid tumor such as melanoma, head and neck, liver or kidney cancer. CDR3 sequence (DNA): TGTGCCAGCAGCTTGCGGGACAACACTGAAGCTTTCTTT. Translated: CASSLRDNTEAFF.